The 5 T cell receptor beta chains reported below all come from one sample, sequenced in a study of blood T cell repertoires in COVID-19. Some clones are missing from TCRdb's copy, which holds only in-frame ones; the method was immunoSEQ multiplex PCR. This table has 200,000 to 300,000 clones, 70% to 90% appearing once. Material: peripheral blood. All receptors come from a woman aged 60-70 years with active or convalescent COVID-19.

This clone was seen just once. The chain employs TRBV6-2 or TRBV6-3 and TRBJ1-2; D call uncertain. The CDR3 sequence is 14 residues long. Trimming stripped 5 bases from V and 5 bases from J, with 15 bases between. The germline CDR1 and CDR2 sequences are MNHEY and SVGEGT. CDR3 protein: CASSRGEDIYGYTF. The CDR3 DNA is TGTGCCAGCAGTCGCGGGGAGGATATTTATGGCTACACCTTC.

The chain carries TRBV7-9 and TRBJ1-2; maybe TRBD1 (6 bases). With 8 bases removed from V and 4 bases from J, the gap between germline ends came to 23 bases. This CDR3 contains 16 residues. CDR1 and CDR2 from the germline V gene are SEHNR and FQNEAQ (reference sequence). CDR3 protein: CASGDQYRALSYGYTF. CDR3 DNA sequence: TGTGCCAGCGGAGACCAATACAGGGCCTTATCCTATGGCTACACCTTC.

This chain links TRBV7-9 with TRBJ1-6; unclear D gene. The V end was cut by 3 bases, the J end by 5 bases, with 5 bases between. The CDR3 consists of 13 residues. The V gene's germline CDR1 is SEHNR and CDR2 FQNEAQ (reference sequence). CDR3 nucleotides: TGTGCCAGCAGCTTCGGGGATAATTCACCCCTCCACTTT. It codes for CASSFGDNSPLHF.

The V call is TRBV2, the J call TRBJ2-3, with 9 bases identical to TRBD1. CDR1 SNHLY and CDR2 FYNNEI come from the germline V gene. The CDR3 sequence is 15 residues long. With 6 bases clipped from V and 4 bases from J, the junction kept 8 bases outside the gene matches. This chain's CDR3 is CASSAGTGIPDTQYF. The CDR3 DNA is TGTGCCAGCAGCGCCGGGACAGGGATACCAGATACGCAGTATTTT.

The chain uses TRBV7-2 and TRBJ2-1, with 11 bases identical to TRBD2. Germline V gives CDR1 SGHTA, CDR2 FQGNSA. The V segment lost 4 bases and the J segment 5 bases; nucleotides outside the gene matches: 4. The CDR3 has 15 amino acids. The DNA of the CDR3 is TGTGCCAGCAGCTGGACTAGCGGGTCAGACAATGAGCAGTTCTTC. This gives the protein CASSWTSGSDNEQFF.